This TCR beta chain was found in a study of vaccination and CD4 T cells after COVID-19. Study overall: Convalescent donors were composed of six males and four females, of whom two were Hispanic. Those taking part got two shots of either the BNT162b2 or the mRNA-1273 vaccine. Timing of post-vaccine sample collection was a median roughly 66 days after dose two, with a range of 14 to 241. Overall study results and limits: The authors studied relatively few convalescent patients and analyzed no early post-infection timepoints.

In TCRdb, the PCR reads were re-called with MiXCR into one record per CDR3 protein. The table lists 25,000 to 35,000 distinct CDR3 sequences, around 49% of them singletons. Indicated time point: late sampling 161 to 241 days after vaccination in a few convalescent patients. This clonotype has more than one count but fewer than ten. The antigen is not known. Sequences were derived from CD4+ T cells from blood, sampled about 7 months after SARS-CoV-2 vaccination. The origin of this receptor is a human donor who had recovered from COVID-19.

The CDR3 DNA follows: TGTGCCAGCAGCTTGGGGACGGGGGGTGAGACCCAGTACTTC. This sequence encodes CASSLGTGGETQYF. This chain joins TRBV5-8 and TRBJ2-5; the match to TRBD2 covers 7 bases. V was clipped by 0 bases and J by 5 bases; unmatched bases: 4. The CDR3 covers 14 residues. The germline V gene has CDR1 SGHTS and CDR2 YDEGEE.